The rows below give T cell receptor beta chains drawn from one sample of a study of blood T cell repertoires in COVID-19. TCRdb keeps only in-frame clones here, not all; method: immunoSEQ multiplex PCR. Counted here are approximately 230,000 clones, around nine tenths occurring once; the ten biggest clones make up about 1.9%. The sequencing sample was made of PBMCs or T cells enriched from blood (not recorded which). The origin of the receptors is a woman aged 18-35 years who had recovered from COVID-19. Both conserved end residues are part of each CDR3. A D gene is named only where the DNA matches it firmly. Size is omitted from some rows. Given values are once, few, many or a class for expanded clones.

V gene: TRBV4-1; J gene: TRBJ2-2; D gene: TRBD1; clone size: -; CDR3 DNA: TGCGCCAGCAGCCAAGATGGACAGGCCGGGGAGCTGTTTTTT; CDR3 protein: CASSQDGQAGELFF
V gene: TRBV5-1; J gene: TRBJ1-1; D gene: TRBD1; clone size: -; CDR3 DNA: TGCGCCAGCAGCCCAAGGACAGGGATGAACACTGAAGCTTTCTTT; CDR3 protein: CASSPRTGMNTEAFF
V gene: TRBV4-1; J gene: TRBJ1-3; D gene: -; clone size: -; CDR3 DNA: TGCGCCAGCAGCCACCCCTTGGGGGCACAGGGTCCCTACTCTGGAAACACCATATATTTT; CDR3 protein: CASSHPLGAQGPYSGNTIYF
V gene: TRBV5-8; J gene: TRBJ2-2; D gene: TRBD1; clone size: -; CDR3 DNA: TGTGCCAGCAGTCGGAAGACAGGGAAGTTAATAAACACCGGGGAGCTGTTTTTT; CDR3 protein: CASSRKTGKLINTGELFF
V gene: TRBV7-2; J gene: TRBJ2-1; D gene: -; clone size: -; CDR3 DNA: TGTGCCAGCAGCGTACCGGGACACCAGTTCTTC; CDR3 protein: CASSVPGHQFF
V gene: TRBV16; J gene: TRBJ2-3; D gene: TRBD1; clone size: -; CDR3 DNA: TGTGCCAGCAGCCAAACAGGGGCCGGCACAGATACGCAGTATTTT; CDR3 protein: CASSQTGAGTDTQYF
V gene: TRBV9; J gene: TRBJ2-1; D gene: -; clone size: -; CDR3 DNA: TGTGCCAGCAGCCCGCGCGGGGAACCTTACAATGAGCAGTTCTTC; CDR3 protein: CASSPRGEPYNEQFF
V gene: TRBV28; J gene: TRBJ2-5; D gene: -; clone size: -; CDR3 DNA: TGTGCCAGCAGTTTTACGGGACATACGCAAGAGACCCAGTACTTC; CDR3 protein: CASSFTGHTQETQYF
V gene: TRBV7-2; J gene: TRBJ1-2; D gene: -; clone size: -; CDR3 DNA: TGTGCCAGCAGCTTTCCAGGGGCTAACAGTGGCTACACCTTC; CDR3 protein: CASSFPGANSGYTF
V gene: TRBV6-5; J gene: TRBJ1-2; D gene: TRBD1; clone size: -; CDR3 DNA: TGTGCCAGCAGTTACCCCGGGACAGGGGGAGCTGGCTACACCTTC; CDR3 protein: CASSYPGTGGAGYTF
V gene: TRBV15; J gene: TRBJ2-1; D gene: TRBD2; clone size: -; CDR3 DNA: TGTGCCACCAGAAGAGCGGGAAACTATTCCTACAATGAGCAGTTCTTC; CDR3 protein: CATRRAGNYSYNEQFF
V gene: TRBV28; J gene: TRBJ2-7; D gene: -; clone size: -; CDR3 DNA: TGTGCCAGCAGTGACCTGTTGGGGGGAGAGCAGTACTTC; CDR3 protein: CASSDLLGGEQYF
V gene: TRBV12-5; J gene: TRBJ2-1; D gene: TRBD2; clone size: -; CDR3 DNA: TGTGCTAGTGCCCTAGCGGGGGGAAATGAGCAGTTCTTC; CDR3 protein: CASALAGGNEQFF
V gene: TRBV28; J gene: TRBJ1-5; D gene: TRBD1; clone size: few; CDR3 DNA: TGTGCCAGCAGTTTACTGACAGGGTCGAGGGGCAATCAGCCCCAGCATTTT; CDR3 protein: CASSLLTGSRGNQPQHF
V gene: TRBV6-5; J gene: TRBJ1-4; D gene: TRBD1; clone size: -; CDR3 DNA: TGTGCCAGCAGCGGACAGGGATATGAAAAACTGTTTTTT; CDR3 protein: CASSGQGYEKLFF
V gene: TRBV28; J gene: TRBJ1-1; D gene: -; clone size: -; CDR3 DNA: TGTGCCAGCAGGAATGGGGAGGGAGAGGCTTTCTTT; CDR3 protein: CASRNGEGEAFF
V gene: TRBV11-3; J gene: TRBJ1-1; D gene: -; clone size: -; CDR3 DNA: TGTGCCAGCAGCTTGAACAGGGTAACTGAAGCTTTCTTT; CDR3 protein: CASSLNRVTEAFF
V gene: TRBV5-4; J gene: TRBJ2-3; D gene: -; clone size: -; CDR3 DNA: TGTGCCAGCTCCGTAAATCCTAGCACAGATACGCAGTATTTT; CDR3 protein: CASSVNPSTDTQYF
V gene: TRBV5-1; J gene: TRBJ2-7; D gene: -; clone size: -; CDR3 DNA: TGCGCCAGCAGCTCAGGGGTTCCGTACGAGCAGTACTTC; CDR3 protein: CASSSGVPYEQYF
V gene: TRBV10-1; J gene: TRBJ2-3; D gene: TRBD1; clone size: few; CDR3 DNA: TGCGCCAGCAGCAAACAGGGGTGCACAGATACGCAGTATTTT; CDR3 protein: CASSKQGCTDTQYF
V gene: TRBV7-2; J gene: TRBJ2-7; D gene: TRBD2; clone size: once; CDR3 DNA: TGTGCCAGCAGCCTGGCGAGCGGGGCCTCCTACGAGCAGTACTTC; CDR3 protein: CASSLASGASYEQYF
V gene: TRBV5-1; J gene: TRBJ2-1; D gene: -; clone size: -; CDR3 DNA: TGCGCCAGCAGCTTGGGTGGGGCTACCCCGAATGAGCAGTTCTTC; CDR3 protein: CASSLGGATPNEQFF
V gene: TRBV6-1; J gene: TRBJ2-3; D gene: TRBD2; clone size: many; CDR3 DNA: TGTGCCAGCAGTGAAGCTAGCGGGAGCCCAGATACGCAGTATTTT; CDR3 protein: CASSEASGSPDTQYF
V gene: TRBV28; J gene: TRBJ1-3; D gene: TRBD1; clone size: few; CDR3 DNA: TGTGCCAGCAGTCCAATGGGGGACAGTCTAGGAAACACCATATATTTT; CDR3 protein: CASSPMGDSLGNTIYF
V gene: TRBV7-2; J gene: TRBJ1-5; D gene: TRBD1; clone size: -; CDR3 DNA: TGTGCCAGCAGCTTTCGACAGGGGGATCAGCCCCAGCATTTT; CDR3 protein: CASSFRQGDQPQHF
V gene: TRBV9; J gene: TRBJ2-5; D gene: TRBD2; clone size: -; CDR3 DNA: TGTGCCAGCAGCGTCGGACTAGCGGCGGTTTGGGAGACCCAGTACTTC; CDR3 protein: CASSVGLAAVWETQYF
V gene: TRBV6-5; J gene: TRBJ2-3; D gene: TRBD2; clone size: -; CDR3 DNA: TGTGCCAGCAGCCTAGCGGGAGGGCCGAGGGATACGCAGTATTTT; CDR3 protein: CASSLAGGPRDTQYF
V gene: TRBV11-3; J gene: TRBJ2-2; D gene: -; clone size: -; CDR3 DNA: TGTGCCAGCAGCACACGGGTCACAGGGAAGGCCGGGGAGCTGTTTTTT; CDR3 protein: CASSTRVTGKAGELFF
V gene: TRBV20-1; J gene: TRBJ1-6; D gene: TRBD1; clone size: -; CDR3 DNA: TGCAGTGCTAGTGGCCCAGGGGGGTTGAATTCACCCCTCCACTTT; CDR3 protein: CSASGPGGLNSPLHF
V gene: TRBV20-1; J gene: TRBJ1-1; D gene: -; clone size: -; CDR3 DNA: TGCAGTGCTAGCGGGGACACTGAAGCTTTCTTT; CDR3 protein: CSASGDTEAFF
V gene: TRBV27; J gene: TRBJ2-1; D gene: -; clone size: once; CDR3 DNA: TGTGCCAGCAGAGCGTTGGGGGGCAATGAGCAGTTCTTC; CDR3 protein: CASRALGGNEQFF
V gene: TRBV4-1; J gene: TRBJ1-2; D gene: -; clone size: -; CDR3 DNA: TGCGCCAGCAGCCAAGATCGACTGTCAGCCCCCATCAACTATGGCTACACCTTC; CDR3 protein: CASSQDRLSAPINYGYTF
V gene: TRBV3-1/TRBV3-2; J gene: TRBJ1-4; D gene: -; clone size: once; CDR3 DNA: TGTGCCAGCAGCCTTATACTACGAGGTACAGGCCGCCCGGAGGAAAAACTGTTTTTT; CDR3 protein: CASSLILRGTGRPEEKLFF
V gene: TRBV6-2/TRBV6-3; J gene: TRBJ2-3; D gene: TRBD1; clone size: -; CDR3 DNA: TGTGCCAGCAGTTACGGGACAGGGGGCGCAGATACGCAGTATTTT; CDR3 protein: CASSYGTGGADTQYF
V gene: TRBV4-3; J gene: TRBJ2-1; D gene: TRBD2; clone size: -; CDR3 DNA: TGCGCCAGCAGCCAAGATCCGCTAGCGGTATACAATGAGCAGTTCTTC; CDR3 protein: CASSQDPLAVYNEQFF
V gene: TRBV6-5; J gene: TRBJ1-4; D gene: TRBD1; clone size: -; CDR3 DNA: TGTGCCAGCAGTCAGGGGGCGGATGAAAAACTGTTTTTT; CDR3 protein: CASSQGADEKLFF
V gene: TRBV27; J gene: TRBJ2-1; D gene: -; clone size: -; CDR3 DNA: TGTGCCAGGGTAGCGGCTTACTACAATGAGCAGTTCTTC; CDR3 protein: CARVAAYYNEQFF
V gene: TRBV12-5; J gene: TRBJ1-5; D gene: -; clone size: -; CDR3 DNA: TGTGCTAGTGGTTTGTCGGGACCGAGGGCGGGGCAGCCCCAGCATTTT; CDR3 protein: CASGLSGPRAGQPQHF
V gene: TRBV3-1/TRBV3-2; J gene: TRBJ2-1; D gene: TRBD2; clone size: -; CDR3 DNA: TGTGCCAGCAGCCAACCGGGACTAGCGGGAGGGAAAGAGGAGCAGTTCTTC; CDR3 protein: CASSQPGLAGGKEEQFF
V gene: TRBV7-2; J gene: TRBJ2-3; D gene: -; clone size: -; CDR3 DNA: TGTGCCAGCAGCTCCTTCAGGTCAACGCAGTATTTT; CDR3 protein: CASSSFRSTQYF
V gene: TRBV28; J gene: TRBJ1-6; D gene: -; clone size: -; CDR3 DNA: TGTGCCAGCAGTTTCCGGACAACGGGCATCGCACCCCTCCACTTT; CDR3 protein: CASSFRTTGIAPLHF
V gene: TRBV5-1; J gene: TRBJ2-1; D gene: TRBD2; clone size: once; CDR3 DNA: TGCGCCAGCAGCTTGGGACTAGCGGCCTCCTACAATGAGCAGTTCTTC; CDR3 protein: CASSLGLAASYNEQFF
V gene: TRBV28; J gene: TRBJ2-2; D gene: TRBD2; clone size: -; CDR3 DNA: TGTGCCAGCAGTTTGCCTAGCGGGCCCACCGGGGAGCTGTTTTTT; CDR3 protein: CASSLPSGPTGELFF
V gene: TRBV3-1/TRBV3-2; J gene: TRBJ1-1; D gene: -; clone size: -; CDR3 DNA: TGTGCCAGCAGCCAACGGGATACTGAAGCTTTCTTT; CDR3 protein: CASSQRDTEAFF